The clone carrying this TCR beta chain was recorded many times. Its cognate antigen is unknown. Each sample yielded at least 5 micrograms of PBMC total RNA. Together with a sample-barcoded 5' primer, a J-beta primer mix was included in a second PCR lasting roughly 6 to 12 cycles. TCRdb re-called the 5' RACE reads through MiXCR, storing one row per CDR3 protein. This sample carries 650,000 to 800,000 distinct CDR3 sequences, 52% of them seen once, and the ten largest clones take about 13%. The germline CDR1 and CDR2 sequences are MNHEY and SVGAGI. The CDR3 consists of 16 residues. V lost 0 bases, J lost 8 bases, and 19 bases lay in between. This sample was taken from a study of blood T cells in healthy people across ages. General study points: Diversity was higher, and naive CD4+ cells more numerous, in long-lived donors than in aged donors. TCR beta diversity tracked closely with naive T cell percentage. Without sorted subsets, naive and antigen-experienced compartments could not be conclusively compared.

Specimen: blood. The J gene is TRBJ1-2, the V gene TRBV6-5; D perhaps matches TRBD1 (5 bases). The clonotype was recovered from a woman of 80 years or more in good health. The CDR3 region has the DNA TGTGCCAGCAGTTACTCAATTGGGACGGACGTCTCCGGCTACACCTTC. Translated: CASSYSIGTDVSGYTF.